The T cell receptor beta chain described here comes from a study of T cells after yellow fever vaccination. Study-wide findings and caveats: Abundant contaminating clonotypes from the bulk population could appear in FACS-sorted repertoires.

CDR1 LGHNA and CDR2 YSLEER come from the germline V gene. The CDR3 consists of 14 residues. The V gene lost 0 bases and the J gene lost 8 bases, with 12 bases spanning the gap. This clonotype came up many times. Its antigen remains unidentified. A universal primer site and UMIs were added as TCR cDNA was made by 5'RACE template switching. Via MiXCR, TCRdb re-called the 5' RACE reads, giving one row per CDR3 protein. The sample carries around 320,000 distinct CDR3 sequences, approximately 4% recorded once. The sequencing used PBMCs, collected 15 days after the yellow fever booster vaccination. The receptor's source is a man aged 18 to 30 who received the YFV17D yellow fever vaccine. V usage is TRBV4-3 and J usage is TRBJ2-3; D is unresolved. The CDR3 reads CASSQDKAISTQYF. The CDR3 bases are TGCGCCAGCAGCCAAGATAAGGCGATAAGTACGCAGTATTTT.